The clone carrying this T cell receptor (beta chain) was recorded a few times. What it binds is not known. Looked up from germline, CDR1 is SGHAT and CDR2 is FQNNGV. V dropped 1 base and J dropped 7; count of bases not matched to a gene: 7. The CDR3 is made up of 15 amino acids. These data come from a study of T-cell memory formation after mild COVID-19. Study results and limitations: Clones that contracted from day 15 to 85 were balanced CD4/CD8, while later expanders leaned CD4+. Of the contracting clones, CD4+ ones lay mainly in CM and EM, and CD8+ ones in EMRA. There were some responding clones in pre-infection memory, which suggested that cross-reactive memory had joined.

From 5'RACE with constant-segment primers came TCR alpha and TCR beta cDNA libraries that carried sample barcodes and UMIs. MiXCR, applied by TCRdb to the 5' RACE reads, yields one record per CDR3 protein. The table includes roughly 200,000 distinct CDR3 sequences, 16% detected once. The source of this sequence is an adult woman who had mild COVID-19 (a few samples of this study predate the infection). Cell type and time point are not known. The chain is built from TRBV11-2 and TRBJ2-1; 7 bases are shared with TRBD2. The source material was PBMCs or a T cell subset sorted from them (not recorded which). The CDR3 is CASSLGEGVWNEQFF. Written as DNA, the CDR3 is TGTGCCAGCAGCTTAGGGGAGGGCGTATGGAATGAGCAGTTCTTC. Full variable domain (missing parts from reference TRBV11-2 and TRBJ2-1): EAGVAQSPRYKIIEKRQSVAFWCNPISGHATLYWYQQILGQGPKLLIQFQNNGVVDDSQLPKDRFSAERLKGVDSTLKIQPAKLEDSAVYLCASSLGEGVWNEQFFGPGTRLTVL.